This T cell receptor (beta chain) stems from a study of regulatory T cells in long-lasting Graves disease. Findings and limits, study-wide: Lower TCR diversity characterized persistent Graves' patients relative to newly diagnosed patients.

The time point here: newly diagnosed GD, antithyroid drugs for less than 3 months. Generation of the TCR library employed RNA extracted from PBMCs. Concerning this clonotype itself: The antigen remains unidentified.

HTBI primers from iRepertoire and Arm-PCR of CDR3 regions yielded the TCR beta libraries. Via MiXCR, TCRdb re-called the multiplex PCR reads, giving one row per CDR3 protein. This sample has 350,000 to 450,000 distinct CDR3 sequences, with approximately 12% found just once. The same data also contributed to another study, on T cells in Graves' hyperthyroidism and ophthalmopathy. From that study: For Graves' hyperthyroidism to be stable, ophthalmopathy could not progress within 18 months. Most thyroid clonotypes expanded above 0.001 were also detected in blood.

Sequenced here: peripheral blood mononuclear cells (PBMCs), sampled at new diagnosis, from a patient treated with antithyroid drugs. This clonotype was sampled from a woman in her late teens or twenties with Graves disease.

The CDR3 sequence: CASSPPGGENTQYF. The CDR3 nucleotides are TGTGCCAGCTCACCTCCGGGTGGGGAGAATACGCAGTATTTT. The chain recombines TRBV18 with TRBJ2-3; D possibly corresponds to TRBD2 (5 bases). V lost 3 bases and J 7 bases, leaving 14 bases between the germline ends. The CDR3 spans 14 residues. CDR1 KGHSH and CDR2 LQKENI come from the germline V gene. Variable domain in full (rest from reference TRBV18 and TRBJ2-3): NAGVMQNPRHLVRRRGQEARLRCSPMKGHSHVYWYRQLPEEGLKFMVYLQKENIIDESGMPKERFSAEFPKEGPSILRIQQVVRGDSAAYFCASSPPGGENTQYFGPGTRLTVL.